This T cell receptor (beta chain) is from a study of tumor-infiltrating lymphocytes in oesophageal squamous cell carcinoma. Turning to this clonotype: Here the CDR3 omits its conserved ending phenylalanine or tryptophan, so a read error is the likely source. The limits of the CDR3 on the DNA are not certain, so only TCRdb's listed CDR3 is given.

The CDR3 is 16 residues long, ends included. CDR1 and CDR2 (germline): KGHSH, LQKENI. TCRdb passed the PCR reads through MiXCR, listing each CDR3 protein once. This table has 9,500 to 15,000 distinct CDR3 sequences, 55% appearing once. J is TRBJ2-3 and V is TRBV18; the table assigns TRBD1, which was not confirmed against the DNA. The sequenced material came from esophageal tumor tissue. The source is a female donor with esophageal squamous cell carcinoma. The CDR3 loop is CASSPPSGLETQYFGP.